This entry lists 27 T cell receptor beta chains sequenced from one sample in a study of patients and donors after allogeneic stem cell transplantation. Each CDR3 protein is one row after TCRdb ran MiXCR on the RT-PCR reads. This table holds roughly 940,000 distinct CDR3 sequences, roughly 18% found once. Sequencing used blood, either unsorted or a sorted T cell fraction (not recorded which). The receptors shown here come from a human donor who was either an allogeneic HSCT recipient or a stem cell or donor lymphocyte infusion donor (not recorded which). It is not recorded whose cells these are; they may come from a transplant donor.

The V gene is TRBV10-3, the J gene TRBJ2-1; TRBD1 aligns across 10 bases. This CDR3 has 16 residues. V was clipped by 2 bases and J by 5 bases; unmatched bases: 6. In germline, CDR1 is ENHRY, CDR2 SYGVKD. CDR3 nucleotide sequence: TGTGCCATCAGTGAGAGCTGGACAGGGGGAAACAATGAGCAGTTCTTC. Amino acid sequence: CAISESWTGGNNEQFF.

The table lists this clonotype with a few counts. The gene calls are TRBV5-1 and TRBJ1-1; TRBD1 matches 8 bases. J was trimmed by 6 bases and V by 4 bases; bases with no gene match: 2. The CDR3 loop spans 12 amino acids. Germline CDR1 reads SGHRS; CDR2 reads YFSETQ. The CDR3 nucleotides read TGCGCCAGCAGCAAGACAGGGGCTGAAGCTTTCTTT. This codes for CASSKTGAEAFF.

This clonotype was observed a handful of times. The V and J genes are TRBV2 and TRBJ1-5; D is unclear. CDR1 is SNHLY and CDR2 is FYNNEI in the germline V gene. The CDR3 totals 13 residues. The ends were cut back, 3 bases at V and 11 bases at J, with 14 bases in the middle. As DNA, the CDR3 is TGTGCCAGCAGTGAGGGATACTTACAGTCCCAGCATTTT. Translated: CASSEGYLQSQHF.

The CDR3 nucleotides read TGCGCCAGCAGCTTGCGGGAGGCTCGGGTCGAGCAGTACTTC. This gives the protein CASSLREARVEQYF. The rearrangement joins TRBV5-1 to TRBJ2-7; 7 bases fit TRBD2. Germline V gives CDR1 SGHRS, CDR2 YFSETQ. V was pared by 1 base and J by 6 bases, with 7 bases of the junction left unmatched. The CDR3 is 14 residues long. The full variable domain, completed using reference TRBV5-1 and TRBJ2-7, is KAGVTQTPRYLIKTRGQQVTLSCSPISGHRSVSWYQQTPGQGLQFLFEYFSETQRNKGNFPGRFSGRQFSNSRSEMNVSTLELGDSALYLCASSLREARVEQYFGPGTRLTVT.

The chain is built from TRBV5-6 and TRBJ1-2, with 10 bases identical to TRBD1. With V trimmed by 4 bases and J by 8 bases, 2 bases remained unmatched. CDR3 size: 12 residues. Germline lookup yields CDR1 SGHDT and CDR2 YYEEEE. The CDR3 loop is CASSTTGGGYTF. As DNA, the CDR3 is TGTGCCAGCAGCACGACAGGGGGCGGCTACACCTTC.

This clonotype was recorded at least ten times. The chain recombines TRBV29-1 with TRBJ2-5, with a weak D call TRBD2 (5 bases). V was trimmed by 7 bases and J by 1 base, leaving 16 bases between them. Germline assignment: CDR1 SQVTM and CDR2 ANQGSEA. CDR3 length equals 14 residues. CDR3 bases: TGCAGCGCGGGCCCCTTACTAGGCCAAGAGACCCAGTACTTC. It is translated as CSAGPLLGQETQYF. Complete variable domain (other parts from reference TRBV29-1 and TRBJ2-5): SAVISQKPSRDICQRGTSLTIQCQVDSQVTMMFWYRQQPGQSLTLIATANQGSEATYESGFVIDKFPISRPNLTFSTLTVSNMSPEDSSIYLCSAGPLLGQETQYFGPGTRLLVL.

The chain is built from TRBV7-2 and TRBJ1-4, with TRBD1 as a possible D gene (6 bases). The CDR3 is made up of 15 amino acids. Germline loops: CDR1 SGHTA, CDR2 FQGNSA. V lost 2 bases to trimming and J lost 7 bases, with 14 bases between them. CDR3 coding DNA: TGTGCCAGCAGCTTATCTCAGGGGTTCGGTGAAAAACTGTTTTTT. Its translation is CASSLSQGFGEKLFF.

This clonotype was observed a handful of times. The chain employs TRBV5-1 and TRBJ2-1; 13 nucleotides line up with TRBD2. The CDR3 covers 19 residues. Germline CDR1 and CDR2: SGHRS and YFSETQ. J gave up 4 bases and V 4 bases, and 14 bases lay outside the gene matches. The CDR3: CASSGGLAGRSRNYNEQFF. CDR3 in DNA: TGCGCCAGCAGCGGGGGACTAGCGGGGAGGTCTCGAAATTACAATGAGCAGTTCTTC. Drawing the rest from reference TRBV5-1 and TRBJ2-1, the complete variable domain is KAGVTQTPRYLIKTRGQQVTLSCSPISGHRSVSWYQQTPGQGLQFLFEYFSETQRNKGNFPGRFSGRQFSNSRSEMNVSTLELGDSALYLCASSGGLAGRSRNYNEQFFGPGTRLTVL.

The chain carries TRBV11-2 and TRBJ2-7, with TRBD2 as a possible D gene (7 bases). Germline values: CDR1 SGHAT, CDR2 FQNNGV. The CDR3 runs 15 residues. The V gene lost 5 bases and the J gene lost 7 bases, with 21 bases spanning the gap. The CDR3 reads CASSPEWRGGGEQYF. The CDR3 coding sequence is TGTGCCAGCAGCCCGGAGTGGCGGGGAGGGGGTGAGCAGTACTTC.

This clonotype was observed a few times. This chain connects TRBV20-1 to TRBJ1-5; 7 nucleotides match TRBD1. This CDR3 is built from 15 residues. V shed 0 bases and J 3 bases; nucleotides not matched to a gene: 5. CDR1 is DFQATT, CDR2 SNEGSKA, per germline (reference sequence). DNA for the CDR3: TGCAGTGCTAGAGATCAGGGGGGCTTCAATCAGCCCCAGCATTTT. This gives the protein CSARDQGGFNQPQHF.

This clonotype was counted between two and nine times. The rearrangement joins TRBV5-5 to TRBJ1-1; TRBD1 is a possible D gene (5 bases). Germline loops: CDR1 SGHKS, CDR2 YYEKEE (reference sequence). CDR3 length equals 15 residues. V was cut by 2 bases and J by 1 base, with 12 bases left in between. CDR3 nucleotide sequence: TGTGCCAGCAGCTTCTCGGGGACGGCGAACACTGAAGCTTTCTTT. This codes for CASSFSGTANTEAFF. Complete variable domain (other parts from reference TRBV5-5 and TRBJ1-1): DAGVTQSPTHLIKTRGQQVTLRCSPISGHKSVSWYQQVLGQGPQFIFQYYEKEERGRGNFPDRFSARQFPNYSSELNVNALLLGDSALYLCASSFSGTANTEAFFGQGTRLTVV.

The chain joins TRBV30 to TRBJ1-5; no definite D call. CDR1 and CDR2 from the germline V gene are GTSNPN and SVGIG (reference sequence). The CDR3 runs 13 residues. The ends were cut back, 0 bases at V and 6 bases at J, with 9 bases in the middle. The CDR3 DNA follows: TGTGCCTGGAGTGTAAGGAGGGCTCAGCCCCAGCATTTT. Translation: CAWSVRRAQPQHF.

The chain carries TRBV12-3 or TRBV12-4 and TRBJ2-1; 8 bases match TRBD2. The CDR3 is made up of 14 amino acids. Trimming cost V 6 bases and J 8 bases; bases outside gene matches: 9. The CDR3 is CASRGMGTRDEQFF. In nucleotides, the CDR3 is TGTGCCAGCAGGGGGATGGGGACTAGAGATGAGCAGTTCTTC.

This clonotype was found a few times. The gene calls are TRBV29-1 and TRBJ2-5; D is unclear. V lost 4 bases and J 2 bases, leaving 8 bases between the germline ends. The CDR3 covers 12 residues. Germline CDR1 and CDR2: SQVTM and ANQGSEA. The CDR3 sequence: CSVVVAQETQYF. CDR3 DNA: TGCAGCGTTGTTGTTGCTCAAGAGACCCAGTACTTC.

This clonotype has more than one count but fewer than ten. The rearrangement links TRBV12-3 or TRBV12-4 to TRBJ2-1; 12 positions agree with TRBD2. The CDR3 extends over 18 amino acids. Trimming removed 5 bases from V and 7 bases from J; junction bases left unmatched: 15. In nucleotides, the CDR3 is TGTGCCAGCAGTGAGACTAGCGGGGGAACGGGCGGTATAAATGAGCAGTTCTTC. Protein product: CASSETSGGTGGINEQFF.

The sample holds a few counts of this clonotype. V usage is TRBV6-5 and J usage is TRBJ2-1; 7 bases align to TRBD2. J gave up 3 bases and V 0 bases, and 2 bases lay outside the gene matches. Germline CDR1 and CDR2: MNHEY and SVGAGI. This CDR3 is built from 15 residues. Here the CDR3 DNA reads TGTGCCAGCAGTTACTCCCGGACTAGCTACAATGAGCAGTTCTTC. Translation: CASSYSRTSYNEQFF.

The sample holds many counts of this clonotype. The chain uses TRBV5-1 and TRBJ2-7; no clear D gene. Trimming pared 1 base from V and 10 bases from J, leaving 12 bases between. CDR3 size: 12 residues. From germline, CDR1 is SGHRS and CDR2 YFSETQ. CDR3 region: CASSLPGSLQYF. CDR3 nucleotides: TGCGCCAGCAGCTTGCCGGGTAGTCTTCAGTACTTC.

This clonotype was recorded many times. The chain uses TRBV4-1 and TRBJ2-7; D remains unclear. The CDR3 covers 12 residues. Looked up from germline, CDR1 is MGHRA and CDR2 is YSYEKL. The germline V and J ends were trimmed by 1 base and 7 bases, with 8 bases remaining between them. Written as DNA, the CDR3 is TGCGCCAGCAGCCAAGGGACCTTGGAGCAGTACTTC. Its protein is CASSQGTLEQYF.

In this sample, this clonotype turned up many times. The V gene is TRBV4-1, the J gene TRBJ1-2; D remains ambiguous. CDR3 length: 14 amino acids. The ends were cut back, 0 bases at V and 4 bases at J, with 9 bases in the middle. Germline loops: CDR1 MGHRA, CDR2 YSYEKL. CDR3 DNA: TGCGCCAGCAGCCAAGAGACGGTTATCTATGGCTACACCTTC. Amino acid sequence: CASSQETVIYGYTF.

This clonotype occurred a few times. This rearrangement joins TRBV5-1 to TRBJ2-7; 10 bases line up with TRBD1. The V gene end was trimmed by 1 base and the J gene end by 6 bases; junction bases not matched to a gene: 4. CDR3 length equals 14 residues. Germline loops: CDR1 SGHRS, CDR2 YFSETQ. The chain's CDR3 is CASSLRDRGGEQYF. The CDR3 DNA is TGCGCCAGCAGCTTGAGGGACAGGGGTGGCGAGCAGTACTTC.

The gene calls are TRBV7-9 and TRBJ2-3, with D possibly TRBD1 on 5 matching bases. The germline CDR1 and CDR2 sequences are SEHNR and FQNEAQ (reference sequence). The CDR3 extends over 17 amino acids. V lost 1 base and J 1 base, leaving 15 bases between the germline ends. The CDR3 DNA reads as TGTGCCAGCAGCTTAGGCCTGAGCTGGGGCGGCACAGATACGCAGTATTTT. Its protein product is CASSLGLSWGGTDTQYF.

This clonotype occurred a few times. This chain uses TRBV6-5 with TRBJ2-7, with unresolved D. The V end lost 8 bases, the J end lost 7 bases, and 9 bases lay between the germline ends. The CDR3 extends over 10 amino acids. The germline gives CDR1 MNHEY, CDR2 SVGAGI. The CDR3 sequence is CASGRAEQYF. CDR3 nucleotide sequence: TGTGCCAGCGGTCGGGCAGAGCAGTACTTC.

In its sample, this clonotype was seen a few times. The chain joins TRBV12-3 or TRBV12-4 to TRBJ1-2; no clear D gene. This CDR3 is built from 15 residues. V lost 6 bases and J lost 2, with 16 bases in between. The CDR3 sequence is CASSLTQAGNYGYTF. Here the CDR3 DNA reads TGTGCCAGCAGCCTCACCCAGGCGGGCAACTATGGCTACACCTTC.

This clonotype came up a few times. As DNA, the CDR3 is TGTGCCAGCAGCCCGACTAGTAGGAGCTCCTACGAGCAGTACTTC. The encoded protein is CASSPTSRSSYEQYF. V is TRBV7-2 and J is TRBJ2-7, with D possibly matching TRBD2 (6 bases). This CDR3 contains 15 residues. Germline V gene sequence: CDR1 SGHTA, CDR2 FQGNSA. The ends were cut back, 5 bases at V and 0 bases at J, with 14 bases in the middle.

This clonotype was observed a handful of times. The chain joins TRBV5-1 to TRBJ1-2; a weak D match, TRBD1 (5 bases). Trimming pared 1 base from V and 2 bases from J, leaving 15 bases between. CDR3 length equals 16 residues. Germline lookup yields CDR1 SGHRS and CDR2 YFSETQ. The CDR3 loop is CASSLRRERGNYGYTF. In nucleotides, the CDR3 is TGCGCCAGCAGCTTGAGGCGGGAGAGGGGAAACTATGGCTACACCTTC.

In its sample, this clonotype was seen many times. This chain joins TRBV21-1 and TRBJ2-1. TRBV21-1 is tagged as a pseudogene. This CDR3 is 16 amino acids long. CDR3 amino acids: CASSNFVRTYNNEQFF. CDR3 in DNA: TGTGCCAGCAGCAATTTTGTCAGAACTTACAACAATGAGCAGTTCTTC.

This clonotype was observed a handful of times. CDR3 bases: TGCGCCAGCAGCTTTCAGGGAACGAACACCGGGGAGCTGTTTTTT. It is translated as CASSFQGTNTGELFF. The V call is TRBV5-1, the J call TRBJ2-2, with D tentatively TRBD1 (5 bases). This CDR3 spans 15 amino acids. CDR1 SGHRS and CDR2 YFSETQ come from the germline V gene. V shed 2 bases and J shed 0 bases, with 8 bases lying between them.